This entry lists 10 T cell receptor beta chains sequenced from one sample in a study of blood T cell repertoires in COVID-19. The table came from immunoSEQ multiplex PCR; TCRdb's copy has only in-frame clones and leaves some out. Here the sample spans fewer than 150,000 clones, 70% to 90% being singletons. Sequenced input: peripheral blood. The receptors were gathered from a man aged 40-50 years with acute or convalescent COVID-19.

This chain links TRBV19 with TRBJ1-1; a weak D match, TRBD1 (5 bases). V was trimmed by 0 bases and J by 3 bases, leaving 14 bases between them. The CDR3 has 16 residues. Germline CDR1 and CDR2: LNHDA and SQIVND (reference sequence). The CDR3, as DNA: TGTGCCAGTAGTATAGATCTTCCAGGGAGGGACACTGAAGCTTTCTTT. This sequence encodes CASSIDLPGRDTEAFF. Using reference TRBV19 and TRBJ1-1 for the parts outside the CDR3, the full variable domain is DGGITQSPKYLFRKEGQNVTLSCEQNLNHDAMYWYRQDPGQGLRLIYYSQIVNDFQKGDIAEGYSVSREKKESFPLTVTSAQKNPTAFYLCASSIDLPGRDTEAFFGQGTRLTVV.

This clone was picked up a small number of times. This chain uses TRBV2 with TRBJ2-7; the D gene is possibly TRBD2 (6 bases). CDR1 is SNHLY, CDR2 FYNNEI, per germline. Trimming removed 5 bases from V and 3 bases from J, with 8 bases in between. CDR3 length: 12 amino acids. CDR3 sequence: CASSYSGYEQYF. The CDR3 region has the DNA TGTGCCAGCAGTTATAGCGGCTACGAGCAGTACTTC.

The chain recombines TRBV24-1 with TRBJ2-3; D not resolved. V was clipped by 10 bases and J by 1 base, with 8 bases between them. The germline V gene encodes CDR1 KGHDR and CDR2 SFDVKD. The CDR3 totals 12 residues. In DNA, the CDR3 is TGTGCCACACGACGGGGCACAGATACGCAGTATTTT. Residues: CATRRGTDTQYF.

CDR3 in amino acids: CASSTQRATEAFF. CDR3 DNA sequence: TGTGCCAGTAGTACCCAGAGGGCCACTGAAGCTTTCTTT. This sequence joins TRBV19 and TRBJ1-1; D remains ambiguous. Germline loops: CDR1 LNHDA, CDR2 SQIVND (reference sequence). V dropped 4 bases and J dropped 4 bases, with 10 bases sitting between them. This CDR3 has 13 residues.

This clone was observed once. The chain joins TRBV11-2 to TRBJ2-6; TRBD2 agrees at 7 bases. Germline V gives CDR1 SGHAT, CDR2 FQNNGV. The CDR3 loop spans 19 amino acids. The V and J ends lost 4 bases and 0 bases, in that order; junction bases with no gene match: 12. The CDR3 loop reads CASSSGGAFLSSGANVLTF. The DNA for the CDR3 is TGTGCCAGCAGCTCGGGAGGCGCCTTTCTAAGCTCTGGGGCCAACGTCCTGACTTTC.

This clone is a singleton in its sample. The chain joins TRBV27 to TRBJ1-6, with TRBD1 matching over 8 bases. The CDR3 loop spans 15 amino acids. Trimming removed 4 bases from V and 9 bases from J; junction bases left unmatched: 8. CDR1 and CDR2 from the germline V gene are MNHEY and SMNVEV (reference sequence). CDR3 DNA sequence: TGTGCCAGCAGTTCAAGTCAGGGGGCGGGTTCACCCCTCCACTTT. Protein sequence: CASSSSQGAGSPLHF.

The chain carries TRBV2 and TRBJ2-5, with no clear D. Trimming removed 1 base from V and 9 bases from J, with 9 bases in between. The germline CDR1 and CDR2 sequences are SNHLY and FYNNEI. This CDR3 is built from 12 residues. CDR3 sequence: CASSEDQSPQYF. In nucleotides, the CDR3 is TGTGCCAGCAGTGAAGACCAGTCTCCCCAGTACTTC.

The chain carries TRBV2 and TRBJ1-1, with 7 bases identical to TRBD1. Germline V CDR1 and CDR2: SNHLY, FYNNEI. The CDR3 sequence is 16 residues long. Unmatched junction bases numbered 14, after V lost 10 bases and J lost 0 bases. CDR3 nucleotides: TGTGCCACCCAGCCCCGACAGGGATCCGTGAACACTGAAGCTTTCTTT. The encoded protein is CATQPRQGSVNTEAFF.

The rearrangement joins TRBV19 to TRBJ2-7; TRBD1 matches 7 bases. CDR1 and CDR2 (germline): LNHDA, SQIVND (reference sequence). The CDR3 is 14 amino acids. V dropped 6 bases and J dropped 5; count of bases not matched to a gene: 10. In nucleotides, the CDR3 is TGTGCCAGTAGCTTCCTCAGGGGGACAAACGAGCAGTACTTC. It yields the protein CASSFLRGTNEQYF.

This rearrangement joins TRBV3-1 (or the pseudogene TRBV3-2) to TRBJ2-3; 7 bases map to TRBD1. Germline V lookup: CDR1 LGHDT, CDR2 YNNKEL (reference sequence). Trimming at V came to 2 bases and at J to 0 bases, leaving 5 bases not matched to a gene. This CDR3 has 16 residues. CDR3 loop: CASSQSATGSTDTQYF. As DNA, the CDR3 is TGTGCCAGCAGCCAATCGGCGACAGGGAGCACAGATACGCAGTATTTT.